The 26 T cell receptor beta chains below all came from one sample that was sequenced in a study of T cell clonality in common variable immunodeficiency. Profiled with immunoSEQ multiplex PCR; TCRdb holds only in-frame clones, not every one. The sample gives some 43,000 clones, none seen only once, and the top ten clones hold about 2.2%. What was sequenced was peripheral blood mononuclear cells. All receptors come from a person between 18 and 75 years old in good health.

Concerning this clone itself: Relative to the germline gene, one junction end is altered; a read error may explain this. The sequence runs out 3 residues before the end of the CDR3; the remainder is reconstructed from the germline J gene. The chain uses TRBV7-9 and TRBJ2-7, with D possibly TRBD2 on 6 matching bases. CDR3 length: 12 amino acids. Looked up from germline, CDR1 is SEHNR and CDR2 is FQNEAQ (reference sequence). CDR3 DNA (partial): TGTTCCAGCAGCCCGGGGGCCTACGAG. Its translation is CSSSPGAYE. The whole CDR3 sequence is CSSSPGAYEQYF.

This clone has at least ten counts. The CDR3 bases that were read are TGCAGTGCCACTACTATGGACTCTGGAAACACC. This translates into CSATTMDSGNT. The full CDR3 protein is CSATTMDSGNTIYF. The chain recombines TRBV20-1 with TRBJ1-3; D gene unclear. The read stops 3 residues short of the end of the CDR3; the missing end is completed from the germline J gene. Germline values: CDR1 DFQATT, CDR2 SNEGSKA (reference sequence). The CDR3 runs to 14 residues. The V end lost 6 bases, the J end lost 0 bases, and 12 bases lay between the germline ends.

This clone was detected ten times or more. The read finishes 3 residues shy of the CDR3 end, and the germline J gene is used to complete it. V and J are TRBV13 and TRBJ1-2; TRBD1 matches 10 bases. Germline V gene sequence: CDR1 PRHDT, CDR2 FYEKMQ (reference sequence). The CDR3 has 16 residues. The ends lost 5 bases at V and 4 bases at J; junction bases unmatched: 10. Incomplete CDR3 DNA: TGTGCCAGCAGCCCGTGGGGGACAGGGGAAGTCTATGGC. Protein product: CASSPWGTGEVYG. The CDR3 in its entirety is CASSPWGTGEVYGYTF.

This clone was detected many times. The read finishes 3 residues shy of the CDR3 end, and the germline J gene is used to complete it. The genes are TRBV5-4 and TRBJ1-4; 9 positions agree with TRBD1. With V trimmed by 4 bases and J by 8 bases, 6 bases remained unmatched. The CDR3 is 14 residues long. Germline V gives CDR1 SGHNT, CDR2 YYREEE (reference sequence). CDR3 in amino acids: CASSVTGGREKLFF. The part of the CDR3 DNA that was read is TGTGCCAGCAGCGTGACAGGGGGAAGGGAAAAA.

This clone was seen a handful of times. The read ends 3 residues shy of where the CDR3 ends; the end is completed using the germline J gene. The chain couples TRBV19 to TRBJ2-5, with D perhaps matching TRBD2 (5 bases). The germline V gene has CDR1 LNHDA and CDR2 SQIVND (reference sequence). The CDR3 runs 14 residues. Trimming removed 7 bases from V and 7 bases from J, with 19 bases in between. CDR3: CASKLMVDRGTQYF. The CDR3 bases that were read are TGTGCCAGTAAGTTGATGGTGGACCGGGGGACC. The full variable domain, completed using reference TRBV19 and TRBJ2-5, is DGGITQSPKYLFRKEGQNVTLSCEQNLNHDAMYWYRQDPGQGLRLIYYSQIVNDFQKGDIAEGYSVSREKKESFPLTVTSAQKNPTAFYLCASKLMVDRGTQYFGPGTRLLVL.

There are many counts of this clone. The read terminates 3 residues ahead of where the CDR3 ends, so the germline J gene completes it. The chain joins TRBV5-4 to TRBJ2-3; D call uncertain. CDR3 size: 13 residues. The V and J ends lost 1 base and 2 bases respectively, with 5 bases between them. Per germline, CDR1 SGHNT and CDR2 YYREEE (reference sequence). CDR3 amino acids: CASSLKATDTQYF. The sequenced part of the CDR3 DNA is TGTGCCAGCAGCTTGAAAGCCACAGATACG.

Concerning this clone: Read data end 3 residues before the CDR3 end; the end is taken from the germline J gene. The rearrangement joins TRBV10-2 to TRBJ2-6, with D possibly TRBD2 on 5 matching bases. Germline V gene sequence: CDR1 WSHSY, CDR2 SAAADI. The CDR3 covers 17 residues. Between the trimmed V and J ends, which lost 6 bases and 0 bases, there was a span of 15 bases. The CDR3 bases that were read are TGCGCCAGCAGAGAGAGGACGGGGAGCTCTGGGGCCAACGTC. This translates into CASRERTGSSGANV. The whole CDR3 protein is CASRERTGSSGANVLTF.

The sample holds many counts of this clone. The read falls 3 residues short of the CDR3 end, and the missing part is taken from the germline J gene. The chain recombines TRBV9 with TRBJ2-2, with 9 nucleotides matching TRBD2. Germline values: CDR1 SGDLS, CDR2 YYNGEE. The CDR3 has 18 residues. J gave up 1 base and V 0 bases, and 7 bases lay outside the gene matches. CDR3 DNA, as far as it was read: TGTGCCAGCAGCGTAGTTCCAGCGGGGGGCTTGAACACCGGGGAG. Encoded protein: CASSVVPAGGLNTGE. The full CDR3 protein reads CASSVVPAGGLNTGELFF.

Many counts were recorded for this clone. The CDR3 extends 3 residues past the end of the read, so its final part is completed from the germline J gene. V and J are TRBV19 and TRBJ2-7; 9 nucleotides match TRBD1. The CDR3 length is 14 residues. CDR1 is LNHDA and CDR2 is SQIVND in the germline V gene (reference sequence). V lost 5 bases and J lost 6; bases outside the gene matches: 8. CDR3 bases read: TGTGCCAGTAGTGCCGGGACAGGGAGGAGCGAG. As protein: CASSAGTGRSE. In full, the CDR3 reads CASSAGTGRSEQYF.

This clone has ten or more counts. Read coverage stops 3 residues before the CDR3 terminus; the germline J gene supplies the remainder. The genes are TRBV30 and TRBJ1-3; D is ambiguous. The V end was cut by 5 bases, the J end by 0 bases, with 8 bases between. The CDR3 is 13 amino acids. Per the germline V gene, CDR1 is GTSNPN and CDR2 is SVGIG (reference sequence). The sequenced CDR3 bases are TGTGCCTGGGGCCTGGTCTCTGGAAACACC. Its translation: CAWGLVSGNT. The complete CDR3 protein is CAWGLVSGNTIYF.

This clone was found many times. The CDR3 end lies 3 residues beyond the end of the read and is filled in from the germline J gene. The chain uses TRBV15 and TRBJ2-3; 10 bases match TRBD2. CDR3 length: 15 amino acids. Germline CDR1 reads LNHNV; CDR2 reads YYDKDF (reference sequence). J was trimmed by 3 bases and V by 5 bases; bases with no gene match: 5. The part of the CDR3 DNA that was read is TGTGCCACCAGCCCACTAGCGGGATCAACAGATACG. Translated, it gives CATSPLAGSTDT. The entire CDR3 is CATSPLAGSTDTQYF.

Many counts were recorded for this clone. Read coverage stops 3 residues before the CDR3 terminus; the germline J gene supplies the remainder. V is TRBV13 and J is TRBJ2-2; perhaps TRBD1 as D (5 bases). Trimming removed 2 bases at V and 2 bases at J, with 9 bases between. There are 15 residues in the CDR3. Germline V lookup: CDR1 PRHDT, CDR2 FYEKMQ (reference sequence). The DNA read from the CDR3 is TGTGCCAGCAGCTTACCAGGGATAAACACCGGGGAG. Protein product: CASSLPGINTGE. The whole CDR3 region reads CASSLPGINTGELFF.

This clone is judged medium-sized. The missing CDR3 end, 3 residues past where the read stops, is filled in from the germline J gene. The V gene is TRBV6-2 or TRBV6-3, the J gene TRBJ2-2; 7 nucleotides line up with TRBD1. Germline V gene sequence: CDR1 MNHEY, CDR2 SVGEGT. There are 12 residues in the CDR3. The sequenced part of the CDR3 DNA is TGTGCCAGCAGTCAGGACAGGCTCTCG. It yields the protein CASSQDRLS. The entire CDR3 sequence reads CASSQDRLSLFF.

This clone appeared many times. The sequence runs out 3 residues before the end of the CDR3; the remainder is reconstructed from the germline J gene. This rearrangement joins TRBV20-1 to TRBJ1-4; D might be TRBD1 (5 bases). Deletions cut 5 bases from V and 0 bases from J, with 7 bases between. The CDR3 totals 13 residues. The germline V gene has CDR1 DFQATT and CDR2 SNEGSKA (reference sequence). CDR3 sequence reads: CSAEGTTNEKLFF. The covered CDR3 bases are TGCAGTGCTGAGGGGACAACTAATGAAAAA.

This clone was observed at least ten times. The read comes to an end 3 residues before the CDR3 does, leaving the germline J gene to fill in the end. This chain joins TRBV7-2 and TRBJ2-2; no firm D call. CDR3 length: 14 residues. Germline V gene lookup returns CDR1 SGHTA and CDR2 FQGNSA. The V end lost 5 bases, the J end lost 4 bases, and 11 bases lay between the germline ends. The covered CDR3 bases are TGTGCCAGCAGCCAGGTGGGCCTCACCGGGGAG. This sequence encodes CASSQVGLTGE. The whole CDR3 protein reads CASSQVGLTGELFF.

This clone was observed many times. The read gets to within 3 residues of the CDR3 end, and the germline J gene fills in the rest. The chain is built from TRBV29-1 and TRBJ1-2, with TRBD1 as a possible D gene (5 bases). Between the trimmed V and J ends, which lost 2 bases and 4 bases, there was a span of 14 bases. In germline, CDR1 is SQVTM, CDR2 ANQGSEA. This CDR3 has 14 residues. CDR3 DNA, as far as it was read: TGCAGCGTTGAAATAGTGCAGGGCTCCTATGGC. It is translated as CSVEIVQGSYG. The full CDR3 reads CSVEIVQGSYGYTF.

Ten or more counts support this clone. The read ends 3 residues before the CDR3 terminus; that terminus is restored from the germline J gene. The chain is built from TRBV6-1 and TRBJ1-6; 8 bases map to TRBD1. The germline V gene encodes CDR1 MNHNS and CDR2 SASEGT. This CDR3 contains 12 residues. CDR3 bases read: TGTGCCAGCAGTGGGACAGGGAGGCCC. Its translation: CASSGTGRP. Given in full, the CDR3 is CASSGTGRPLHF.

This clone was picked up many times. The read gets to within 3 residues of the CDR3 end, and the germline J gene fills in the rest. The chain combines TRBV19 with TRBJ1-6; D remains ambiguous. CDR3 length equals 14 residues. The germline gives CDR1 LNHDA, CDR2 SQIVND (reference sequence). The CDR3 DNA, read in part, is TGTGCCAGTAGTATAGGAGGGTCCCAAGGGTCC. Residues: CASSIGGSQGS. The full CDR3 protein is CASSIGGSQGSLHF.

This clone was observed many times. With the read ending 3 residues before the CDR3 end, the germline J gene is used to fill in that end. V is TRBV20-1 and J is TRBJ2-5; TRBD2 is a possible D gene (5 bases). This CDR3 comprises 14 residues. V was clipped by 3 bases and J by 1 base, with 12 bases between them. Germline V CDR1 and CDR2: DFQATT, SNEGSKA (reference sequence). CDR3 bases read: TGCAGTGCTAGTACGCTAGCCGGCCAAGAGACC. This translates into CSASTLAGQET. In full, the CDR3 reads CSASTLAGQETQYF.

This clone was seen many times. From the germline J gene comes the end of the CDR3, since the read stops 3 residues before it. The chain uses TRBV5-6 and TRBJ2-1; 8 positions agree with TRBD1. Germline V lookup: CDR1 SGHDT, CDR2 YYEEEE. The CDR3 totals 15 residues. Trimming at V came to 4 bases and at J to 5 bases, leaving 8 bases not matched to a gene. The CDR3 bases that were read are TGTGCCAGCAGCGCCGTCGGACAGGGCCACAATGAG. Amino acids: CASSAVGQGHNE. The full CDR3 sequence reads CASSAVGQGHNEQFF.

There are many counts of this clone. Read data end 3 residues before the CDR3 end; the end is taken from the germline J gene. This sequence joins TRBV29-1 and TRBJ2-5, with TRBD1 identical over 7 bases. Trimming at V came to 6 bases and at J to 5 bases, leaving 6 bases not matched to a gene. This CDR3 comprises 12 residues. CDR1 is SQVTM, CDR2 ANQGSEA, per germline. CDR3 sequence reads: CSVYRGMETQYF. CDR3 DNA, as far as it was read: TGCAGCGTATACAGGGGTATGGAGACC.

The table lists this clone with many counts. The sequence runs out 3 residues before the end of the CDR3; the remainder is reconstructed from the germline J gene. The V call is TRBV13, the J call TRBJ1-1, with TRBD1 as a possible D gene (6 bases). Germline assignment: CDR1 PRHDT and CDR2 FYEKMQ (reference sequence). The CDR3 spans 15 residues. Trimming removed 5 bases from V and 5 bases from J, with 18 bases in between. The covered CDR3 bases are TGTGCCAGCAGCCGTCCGGGACAAGGAAGGACTGAA. Its translation: CASSRPGQGRTE. Given in full, the CDR3 is CASSRPGQGRTEAFF.

The sample holds many counts of this clone. Read coverage stops 3 residues before the CDR3 terminus; the germline J gene supplies the remainder. The V and J genes are TRBV7-3 and TRBJ1-1; tentative D call: TRBD1 (5 bases). The CDR3 totals 14 residues. V lost 2 bases to trimming and J lost 5 bases, with 12 bases between them. Looked up from germline, CDR1 is SGHTA and CDR2 is FQGTGA. The CDR3 loop is CASSLGGGGTEAFF. The CDR3 DNA, read in part, is TGTGCCAGCAGCTTAGGGGGGGGAGGGACTGAA.

This clone was detected many times. The CDR3 is cut off 3 residues early in the read; its end comes from the germline J gene. This sequence joins TRBV7-9 and TRBJ2-2, with 8 bases identical to TRBD1. Trimming took 4 bases from V and 3 from J; bases not matched to a gene: 4. Germline V gives CDR1 SEHNR, CDR2 FQNEAQ (reference sequence). The CDR3 covers 15 residues. The CDR3 here is CASSSRQGYTGELFF. The covered CDR3 bases are TGTGCCAGCAGCTCCCGACAGGGGTACACCGGGGAG. Full variable domain (rest looked up from reference TRBV7-9 and TRBJ2-2): DTGVSQNPRHKITKRGQNVTFRCDPISEHNRLYWYRQTLGQGPEFLTYFQNEAQLEKSRLLSDRFSAERPKGSFSTLEIQRTEQGDSAMYLCASSSRQGYTGELFFGEGSRLTVL.

This clone was counted many times. The CDR3 end falls 3 residues outside the read, so it is completed with the germline J gene. The genes are TRBV5-1 and TRBJ2-3; TRBD2 agrees at 9 bases. Germline CDR1 SGHRS, CDR2 YFSETQ. There are 15 residues in the CDR3. V lost 2 bases and J lost 5; bases outside the gene matches: 6. The CDR3 DNA, read in part, is TGCGCCAGCAGCTTACTTAGCGGGGGCGGAGATACG. Translated, it gives CASSLLSGGGDT. The whole CDR3 is CASSLLSGGGDTQYF.

By sample share, this clone is medium-sized. The CDR3: CASSLDPSLSYEQYF. The sequenced CDR3 bases are TGCGCCAGCAGCTTGGACCCCTCACTCTCCTACGAG. V is TRBV5-1 and J is TRBJ2-7; D is unclear. The CDR3 end is not reached by the read, which stops 3 residues before it; the germline J gene fills it in. V was shortened by 0 bases and J by 0 bases, with 10 bases between the two germline ends. This CDR3 is 15 amino acids long. CDR1 is SGHRS, CDR2 YFSETQ, per germline.